This T cell receptor beta chain was profiled in a study of T cells expressing NK-cell markers. The germline CDR1 and CDR2 sequences are SGHRS and YFSETQ. CDR3 size: 14 residues. TCRdb reworked the 5' RACE reads into one entry per CDR3 protein, no DNA. The sample table sets out about 15,000 distinct CDR3 sequences. This clonotype was sampled from a man aged 18-70 years in good health. The sequenced material came from blood T cells: a sorted CD56 or NKG2C T cell subset, CD4+ or CD8+ T cells, or bulk PBMC T cells (not recorded which). This chain joins TRBV5-1 and TRBJ2-1; the TCRdb D gene call, TRBD1, has no DNA to confirm it. The CDR3 loop reads CASSPGTFYNEQFF.